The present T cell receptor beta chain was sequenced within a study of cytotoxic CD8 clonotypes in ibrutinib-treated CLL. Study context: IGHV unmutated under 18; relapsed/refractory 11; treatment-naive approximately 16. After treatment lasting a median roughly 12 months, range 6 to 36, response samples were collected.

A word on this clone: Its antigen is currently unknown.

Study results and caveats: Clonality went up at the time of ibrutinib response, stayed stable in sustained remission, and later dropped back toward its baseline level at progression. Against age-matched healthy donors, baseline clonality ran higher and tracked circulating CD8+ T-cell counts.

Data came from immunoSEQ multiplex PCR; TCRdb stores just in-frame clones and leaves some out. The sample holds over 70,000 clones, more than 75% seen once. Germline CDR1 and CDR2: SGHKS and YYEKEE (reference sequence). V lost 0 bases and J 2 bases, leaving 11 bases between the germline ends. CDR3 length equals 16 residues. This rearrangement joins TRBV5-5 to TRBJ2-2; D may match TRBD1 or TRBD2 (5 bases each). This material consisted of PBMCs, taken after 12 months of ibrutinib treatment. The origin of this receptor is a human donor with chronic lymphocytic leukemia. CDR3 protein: CASSLGGTFNTGELFF. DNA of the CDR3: TGTGCCAGCAGCTTGGGAGGGACCTTCAACACCGGGGAGCTGTTTTTT.